The text below deals with one TCR beta chain. The sample is drawn from a study of T cells expressing NK-cell markers. Study-level background: Repertoires of TCR beta were obtained from T cells sorted as CD3+CD56+NKG2C+, CD3+CD56+NKG2C- and CD3+CD56-NKG2C+. Eight donors were sequenced, of whom seven were HCMV-seropositive, while the remaining one was HCMV-seronegative.

Germline-derived CDR1 and CDR2 are MNHEY and SVGEGT. This CDR3 spans 13 amino acids. TCRdb re-called the 5' RACE reads; every CDR3 protein appears as one record, without DNA. Here the sample table reports approximately 110,000 distinct CDR3 sequences. This chain connects TRBV6-2 or TRBV6-3 to TRBJ2-3. The receptor was isolated from a woman aged 18 to 75 in good health. Sequencing was performed on blood T cells: a sorted CD56 or NKG2C T cell subset, CD4+ or CD8+ T cells, or bulk PBMC T cells (not recorded which). This chain's CDR3 is CASSYKDTDTQYF.